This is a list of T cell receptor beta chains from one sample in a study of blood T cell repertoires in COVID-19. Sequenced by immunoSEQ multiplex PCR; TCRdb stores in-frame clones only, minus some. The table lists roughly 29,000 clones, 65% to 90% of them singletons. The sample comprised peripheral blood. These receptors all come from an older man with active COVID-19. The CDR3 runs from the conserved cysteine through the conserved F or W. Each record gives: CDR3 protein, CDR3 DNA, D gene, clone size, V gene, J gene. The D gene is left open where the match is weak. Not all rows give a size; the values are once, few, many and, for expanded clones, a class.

CDR3 protein: CASSQDPGTGTETQYF; CDR3 DNA: TGTGCCAGCAGCCAAGATCCCGGGACAGGGACGGAGACCCAGTACTTC; D gene: TRBD1; clone size: .; V gene: TRBV14; J gene: TRBJ2-5
CDR3 protein: CATVGTSGRGEQFF; CDR3 DNA: TGTGCCACCGTAGGGACTAGCGGCCGAGGTGAGCAGTTCTTC; D gene: TRBD2; clone size: .; V gene: TRBV7-8; J gene: TRBJ2-1
CDR3 protein: CASSPPGRVVAKNIQYF; CDR3 DNA: TGTGCCAGCTCACCACCTGGTCGCGTCGTAGCCAAAAACATTCAGTACTTC; D gene: .; clone size: .; V gene: TRBV18; J gene: TRBJ2-4
CDR3 protein: CASSLIGSRLAGGSSYNEQFF; CDR3 DNA: TGTGCCAGCAGCTTAATCGGCAGTAGACTAGCGGGAGGGAGCTCCTACAATGAGCAGTTCTTC; D gene: TRBD2; clone size: .; V gene: TRBV7-3; J gene: TRBJ2-1
CDR3 protein: CASSPGEVRTNEKLFF; CDR3 DNA: TGTGCCAGCAGCCCTGGAGAGGTTAGAACTAATGAAAAACTGTTTTTT; D gene: .; clone size: .; V gene: TRBV5-4; J gene: TRBJ1-4
CDR3 protein: CASSGTGHGAFYEQYF; CDR3 DNA: TGTGCCAGCAGCGGGACAGGCCATGGGGCCTTCTACGAGCAGTACTTC; D gene: TRBD1; clone size: .; V gene: TRBV11-2; J gene: TRBJ2-7
CDR3 protein: CASSDLDRGGYTF; CDR3 DNA: TGCGCCAGCAGTGACCTGGACAGGGGAGGCTACACCTTC; D gene: TRBD1; clone size: once; V gene: TRBV10-2; J gene: TRBJ1-2
CDR3 protein: CASSLVKSTDTQYF; CDR3 DNA: TGTGCCAGCAGCTTGGTAAAAAGCACAGATACGCAGTATTTT; D gene: .; clone size: .; V gene: TRBV5-6; J gene: TRBJ2-3
CDR3 protein: CATSDLGIAGGWGTDTQYF; CDR3 DNA: TGTGCCACCAGTGATTTGGGGATCGCGGGAGGATGGGGCACAGATACGCAGTATTTT; D gene: TRBD2; clone size: .; V gene: TRBV24-1; J gene: TRBJ2-3
CDR3 protein: CASSPMAVRDTQYF; CDR3 DNA: TGTGCCAGCTCACCGATGGCGGTTAGAGATACGCAGTATTTT; D gene: .; clone size: .; V gene: TRBV18; J gene: TRBJ2-3
CDR3 protein: CASSPPTGGNEKLFF; CDR3 DNA: TGTGCCAGCTCACCACCGACAGGGGGAAATGAAAAACTGTTTTTT; D gene: TRBD1; clone size: .; V gene: TRBV18; J gene: TRBJ1-4
CDR3 protein: CASSLDLSDYGYTF; CDR3 DNA: TGTGCCAGCAGCTTAGATCTAAGTGATTATGGCTACACCTTC; D gene: .; clone size: .; V gene: TRBV11-2; J gene: TRBJ1-2
CDR3 protein: CASSEASGPSYNEQFF; CDR3 DNA: TGTGCCAGCAGTGAGGCTAGCGGCCCCTCCTACAATGAGCAGTTCTTC; D gene: TRBD2; clone size: once; V gene: TRBV6-4; J gene: TRBJ2-1
CDR3 protein: CASSFRGPNTGELFF; CDR3 DNA: TGTGCCAGCAGTTTTAGGGGGCCTAACACCGGGGAGCTGTTTTTT; D gene: TRBD1; clone size: .; V gene: TRBV27; J gene: TRBJ2-2